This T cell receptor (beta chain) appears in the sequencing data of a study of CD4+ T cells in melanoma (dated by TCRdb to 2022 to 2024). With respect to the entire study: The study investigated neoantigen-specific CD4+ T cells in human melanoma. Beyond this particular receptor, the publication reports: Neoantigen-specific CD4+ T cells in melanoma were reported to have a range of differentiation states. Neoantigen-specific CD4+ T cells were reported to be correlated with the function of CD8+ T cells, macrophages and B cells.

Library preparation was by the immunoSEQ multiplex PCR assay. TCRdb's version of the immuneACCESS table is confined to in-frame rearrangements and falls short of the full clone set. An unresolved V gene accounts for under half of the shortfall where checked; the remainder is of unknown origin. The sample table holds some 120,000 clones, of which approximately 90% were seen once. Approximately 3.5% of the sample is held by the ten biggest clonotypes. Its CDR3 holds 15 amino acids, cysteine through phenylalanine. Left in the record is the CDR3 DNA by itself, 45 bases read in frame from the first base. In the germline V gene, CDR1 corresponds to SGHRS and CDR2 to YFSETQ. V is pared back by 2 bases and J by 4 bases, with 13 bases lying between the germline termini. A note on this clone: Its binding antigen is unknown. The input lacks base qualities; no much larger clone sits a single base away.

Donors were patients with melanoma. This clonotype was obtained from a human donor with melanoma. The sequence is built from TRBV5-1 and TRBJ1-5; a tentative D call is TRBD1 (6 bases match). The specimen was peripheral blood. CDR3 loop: CASSFGGGVNQPQHF. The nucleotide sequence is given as TGCGCCAGCAGCTTCGGGGGCGGCGTGAATCAGCCCCAGCATTTT. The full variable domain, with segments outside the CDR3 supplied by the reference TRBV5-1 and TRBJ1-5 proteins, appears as KAGVTQTPRYLIKTRGQQVTLSCSPISGHRSVSWYQQTPGQGLQFLFEYFSETQRNKGNFPGRFSGRQFSNSRSEMNVSTLELGDSALYLCASSFGGGVNQPQHFGDGTRLSIL.